This TCR beta chain was identified in a study of T cells in Graves' hyperthyroidism and ophthalmopathy. Study summary: Peripheral blood was secured at the point of initial diagnosis, before any treatment.

Uncontrolled infection, other autoimmune disease, pregnancy or lactation led to exclusion. Details on this clonotype: Its specificity is not known.

Study-wide results and caveats: Stable hyperthyroidism was told apart from ophthalmopathy by a model built on 13 V-J features.

The CDR3 sequence is 10 residues long. Trimming stripped 3 bases from V and 7 bases from J, with 3 bases between. Amplified TCR beta CDR3 regions derived from RNA transcripts. HTBI primers drove first-round RT-PCR of the TCR CDR3. TCRdb used MiXCR to reprocess the multiplex PCR reads, holding one entry per CDR3 protein. The sample records roughly 110,000 distinct CDR3 sequences, 15% to 20% being singletons. The sequence was collected from a woman aged 45 to 65 with Graves' hyperthyroidism. The sample was blood. The gene calls are TRBV12-3 or TRBV12-4 and TRBJ1-1; D gene uncertain. DNA for the CDR3: TGTGCCAGCAGTTTTGGTGAAGCTTTCTTT. Translation gives CASSFGEAFF.